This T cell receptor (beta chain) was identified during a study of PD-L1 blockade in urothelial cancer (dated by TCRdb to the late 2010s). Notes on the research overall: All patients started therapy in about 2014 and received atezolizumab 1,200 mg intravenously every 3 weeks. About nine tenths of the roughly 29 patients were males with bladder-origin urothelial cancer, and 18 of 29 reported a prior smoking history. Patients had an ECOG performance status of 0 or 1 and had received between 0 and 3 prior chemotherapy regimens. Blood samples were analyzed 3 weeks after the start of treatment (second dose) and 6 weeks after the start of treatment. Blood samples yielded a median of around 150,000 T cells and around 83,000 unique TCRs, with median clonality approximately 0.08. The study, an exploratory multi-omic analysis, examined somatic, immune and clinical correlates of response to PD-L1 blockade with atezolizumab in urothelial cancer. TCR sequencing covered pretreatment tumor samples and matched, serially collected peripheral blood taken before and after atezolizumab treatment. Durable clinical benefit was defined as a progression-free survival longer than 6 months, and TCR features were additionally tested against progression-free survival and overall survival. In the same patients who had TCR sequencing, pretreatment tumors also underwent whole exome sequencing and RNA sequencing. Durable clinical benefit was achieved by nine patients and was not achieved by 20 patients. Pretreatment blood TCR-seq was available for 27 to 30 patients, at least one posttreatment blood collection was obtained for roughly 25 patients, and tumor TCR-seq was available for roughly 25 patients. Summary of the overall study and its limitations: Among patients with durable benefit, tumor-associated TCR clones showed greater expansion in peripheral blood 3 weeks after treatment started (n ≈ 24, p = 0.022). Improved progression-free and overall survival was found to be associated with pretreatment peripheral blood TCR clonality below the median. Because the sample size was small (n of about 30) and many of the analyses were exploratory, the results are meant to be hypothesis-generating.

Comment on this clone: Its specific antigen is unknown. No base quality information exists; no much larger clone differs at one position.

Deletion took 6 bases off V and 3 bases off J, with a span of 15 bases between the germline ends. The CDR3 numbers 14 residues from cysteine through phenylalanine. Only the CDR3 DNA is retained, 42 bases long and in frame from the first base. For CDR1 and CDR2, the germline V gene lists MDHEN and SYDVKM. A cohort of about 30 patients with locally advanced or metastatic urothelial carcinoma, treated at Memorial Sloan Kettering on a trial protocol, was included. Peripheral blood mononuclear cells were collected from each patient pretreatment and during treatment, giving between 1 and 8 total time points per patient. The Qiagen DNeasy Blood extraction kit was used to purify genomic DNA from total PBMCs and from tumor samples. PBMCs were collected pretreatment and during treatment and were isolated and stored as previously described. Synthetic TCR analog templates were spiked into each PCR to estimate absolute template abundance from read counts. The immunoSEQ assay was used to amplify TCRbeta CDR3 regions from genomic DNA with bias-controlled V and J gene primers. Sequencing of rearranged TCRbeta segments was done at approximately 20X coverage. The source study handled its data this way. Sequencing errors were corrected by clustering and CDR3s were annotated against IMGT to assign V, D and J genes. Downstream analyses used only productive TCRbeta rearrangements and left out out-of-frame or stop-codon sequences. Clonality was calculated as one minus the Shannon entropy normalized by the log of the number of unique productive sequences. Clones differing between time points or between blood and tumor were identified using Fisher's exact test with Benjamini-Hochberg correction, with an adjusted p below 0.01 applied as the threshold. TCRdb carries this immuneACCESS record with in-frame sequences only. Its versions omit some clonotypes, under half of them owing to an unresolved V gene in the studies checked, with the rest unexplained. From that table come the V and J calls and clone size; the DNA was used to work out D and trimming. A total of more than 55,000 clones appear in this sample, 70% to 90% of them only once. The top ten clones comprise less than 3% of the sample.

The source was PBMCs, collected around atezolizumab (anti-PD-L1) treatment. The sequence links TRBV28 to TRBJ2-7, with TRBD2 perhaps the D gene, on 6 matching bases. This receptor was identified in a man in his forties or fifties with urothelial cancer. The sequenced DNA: TGTGCCAGCAGAGCTTTCGGGACTGGCTACGAGCAGTACTTC. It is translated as CASRAFGTGYEQYF.